The 30 T cell receptor beta chains given below trace back to one sample, sequenced in a study of graft-versus-host responses after intestinal transplantation. No antigen is known for these receptors. Produced via immunoSEQ multiplex PCR; TCRdb's table is partial and in-frame only. The data contain 95,000 to 110,000 clones, about nine tenths of them seen just once; the ten biggest clones take up approximately 0.76%. The sample in question was unstimulated CD4+ T cells sorted from spleen or lymph node cells, obtained before transplant. These receptors were obtained from a human donor who was the organ donor for an intestinal transplant.

The V and J genes are TRBV19 and TRBJ1-4, with unresolved D. Trimming removed 10 bases at V and 3 bases at J, with 12 bases between. Germline V gene sequence: CDR1 LNHDA, CDR2 SQIVND (reference sequence). The CDR3 is 13 residues long. Here the CDR3 reads CATAQGPNEKLFF. As DNA, the CDR3 is TGTGCCACCGCACAAGGACCTAATGAAAAACTGTTTTTT.

This sequence joins TRBV5-4 and TRBJ1-4; D uncertain. V was clipped by 1 base and J by 1 base, with 8 bases between them. The CDR3 totals 15 residues. Looked up from germline, CDR1 is SGHNT and CDR2 is YYREEE (reference sequence). The CDR3 coding sequence is TGTGCCAGCAGCTTGTCGCCGCTAACTAATGAAAAACTGTTTTTT. Amino acid sequence: CASSLSPLTNEKLFF.

A single count supports this clone. The chain uses TRBV5-1 and TRBJ2-2; D remains unclear. V was pared by 4 bases and J by 2 bases, with 15 bases between. CDR3 size: 16 residues. Germline V CDR1 and CDR2: SGHRS, YFSETQ. CDR3 in DNA: TGCGCCAGCAGCCCATTGCCCGGGCACAACACCGGGGAGCTGTTTTTT. Amino acid sequence: CASSPLPGHNTGELFF.

The genes are TRBV5-6 and TRBJ1-6, with D hard to call. Trimming took off 4 bases at V and 18 bases at J, with 14 bases between the two ends. Germline CDR1 is SGHDT and CDR2 is YYEEEE. The CDR3 covers 11 residues. CDR3 residues: CASSPQQIPHF. In DNA, the CDR3 is TGTGCCAGCAGCCCGCAGCAAATCCCCCACTTT.

V is TRBV7-9 and J is TRBJ1-2, with 8 bases that match TRBD1. Losses at the gene ends were 4 bases for V and 8 bases for J; bases not matched to a gene: 9. Germline V CDR1 and CDR2: SEHNR, FQNEAQ (reference sequence). There are 14 residues in the CDR3. The CDR3 region has the DNA TGTGCCAGCAGCTCCCAGGGGGCGACAGGAGGCTACACCTTC. It translates to CASSSQGATGGYTF.

The V call is TRBV5-1, the J call TRBJ2-7; D possibly corresponds to TRBD2 (5 bases). Germline V gene sequence: CDR1 SGHRS, CDR2 YFSETQ. CDR3 length: 14 residues. V shed 5 bases and J shed 7 bases, with 19 bases lying between them. CDR3: CASSSGVPIREQYF. The CDR3 coding sequence is TGCGCCAGCAGTTCCGGGGTTCCCATTAGAGAGCAGTACTTC.

This chain connects TRBV11-2 to TRBJ1-2; D is possibly TRBD1 (5 bases). The CDR3 runs 14 residues. The ends were cut back, 2 bases at V and 7 bases at J, with 14 bases in the middle. Germline lookup yields CDR1 SGHAT and CDR2 FQNNGV. This CDR3 is CASSLTRRGSGYTF. The CDR3 DNA reads TGTGCCAGCAGCTTAACCCGACGGGGGAGTGGCTACACCTTC.

This clone was counted a single time. This sequence joins TRBV30 and TRBJ2-1; D ambiguous. CDR1 is GTSNPN and CDR2 is SVGIG in the germline V gene (reference sequence). V lost 3 bases, J lost 0 bases, and 9 bases lay in between. The CDR3 runs 14 residues. The CDR3 spells CAWSDLSSYNEQFF. In nucleotides, the CDR3 is TGTGCCTGGAGCGACCTGAGCTCCTACAATGAGCAGTTCTTC.

J is TRBJ1-1 and V is TRBV5-6; D remains unclear. The V gene's germline CDR1 is SGHDT and CDR2 YYEEEE. There are 13 residues in the CDR3. V gave up 7 bases and J gave up 0 bases, with 10 bases separating them. The CDR3 bases are TGTGCCAGCGCCAGACGGATGAACACTGAAGCTTTCTTT. Its protein product is CASARRMNTEAFF.

This clone is classed as medium-sized. The rearrangement uses TRBV11-1 and TRBJ1-1; D is unclear. Germline V gives CDR1 SGHAT, CDR2 FQDESV (reference sequence). V was cut by 7 bases and J by 3 bases, with 12 bases left in between. This CDR3 contains 13 residues. CDR3 in amino acids: CASISGQYTEAFF. As DNA, the CDR3 is TGTGCCAGCATCTCAGGCCAGTACACTGAAGCTTTCTTT.

The chain joins TRBV6-5 to TRBJ2-7; D is uncertain. There are 14 residues in the CDR3. V was shortened by 2 bases and J by 2 bases, with 10 bases between the two germline ends. Germline V lookup: CDR1 MNHEY, CDR2 SVGAGI. CDR3 DNA sequence: TGTGCCAGCAGTTACCCGGGCCGGGCCTACGAGCAGTACTTC. This translates into CASSYPGRAYEQYF.

This chain connects TRBV13 to TRBJ2-7, with 8 bases fitting TRBD2. Trimming at V came to 5 bases and at J to 1 base, leaving 13 bases not matched to a gene. The germline V gene has CDR1 PRHDT and CDR2 FYEKMQ (reference sequence). The CDR3 covers 17 residues. The CDR3 sequence is CASSEGIDGRESYEQYF. CDR3 bases: TGTGCCAGCAGCGAGGGGATTGACGGGAGGGAATCCTACGAGCAGTACTTC.

V usage is TRBV6-1 and J usage is TRBJ1-2, with a tentative D call TRBD1 (5 bases). In germline, CDR1 is MNHNS, CDR2 SASEGT. The CDR3 totals 13 residues. Trimming took off 10 bases at V and 4 bases at J, with 16 bases between the two ends. The CDR3 reads CAILVAGPYGYTF. The CDR3 DNA sequence: TGTGCCATCCTGGTAGCAGGGCCCTATGGCTACACCTTC.

The chain combines TRBV6-1 with TRBJ2-7, with D hard to call. The CDR3 runs to 13 residues. Trimming shortened V by 2 bases and J by 2 bases, and 7 bases separated the two germline ends. Germline assignment: CDR1 MNHNS and CDR2 SASEGT. This CDR3 reads CASSETVTYEQYF. CDR3 bases: TGTGCCAGCAGTGAAACAGTTACCTACGAGCAGTACTTC.

The chain recombines TRBV4-2 with TRBJ2-1; 8 bases line up with TRBD2. V lost 0 bases to trimming and J lost 4 bases; unmatched junction nucleotides: 11. The germline gives CDR1 LGHNA, CDR2 YNFKEQ. This CDR3 region has 18 residues. The DNA for the CDR3 is TGTGCCAGCAGCCAAGAAGGGGTCGGCGGGGGGCAGTACAATGAGCAGTTCTTC. Amino acid sequence: CASSQEGVGGGQYNEQFF.

DNA of the CDR3: TGTGCCAGCAGCTGGGACAGCTCCTATAATTCACCCCTCCACTTT. Translation: CASSWDSSYNSPLHF. This sequence joins TRBV5-5 and TRBJ1-6; 7 bases are a match to TRBD1. Germline values: CDR1 SGHKS, CDR2 YYEKEE (reference sequence). There are 15 residues in the CDR3. The junction had 0 bases not matched to a gene; V was cut back by 3 bases and J by 0 bases.

This chain uses TRBV6-5 with TRBJ2-1; the D gene is possibly TRBD2 (6 bases). Germline V gene lookup returns CDR1 MNHEY and CDR2 SVGAGI. There are 14 residues in the CDR3. V lost 6 bases, J lost 6 bases, and 15 bases lay in between. This CDR3 reads CASRRTRTINEQFF. CDR3 sequence (DNA): TGTGCCAGCAGGAGAACTCGGACTATCAATGAGCAGTTCTTC.

A note on this clone: This same CDR3 is encoded by further DNA sequences in the sample. V is TRBV12-5 and J is TRBJ2-2; D is undetermined. The CDR3 loop spans 13 amino acids. Germline CDR1 reads LGHNT; CDR2 reads FRNRAP. Trimming took off 4 bases at V and 2 bases at J, with 5 bases between the two ends. CDR3: CASGSTNTGELFF. The DNA for the CDR3 is TGTGCTAGTGGTTCGACTAACACCGGGGAGCTGTTTTTT. The full variable domain, its missing parts supplied by reference TRBV12-5 and TRBJ2-2, is DARVTQTPRHKVTEMGQEVTMRCQPILGHNTVFWYRQTMMQGLELLAYFRNRAPLDDSGMPKDRFSAEMPDATLATLKIQPSEPRDSAVYFCASGSTNTGELFFGEGSRLTVL.

This chain joins TRBV9 and TRBJ2-2, with D possibly TRBD1 on 6 matching bases. The CDR3 contains 14 residues. Germline assignment: CDR1 SGDLS and CDR2 YYNGEE. Trimming pared 2 bases from V and 6 bases from J, leaving 11 bases between. The CDR3 coding sequence is TGTGCCAGCAGCGTCCAGGGGTACCCCGGGGAGCTGTTTTTT. Amino acids: CASSVQGYPGELFF.

The chain has TRBV18 and TRBJ2-3, with 11 bases that match TRBD2. The junction had 1 base not matched to a gene; V was cut back by 4 bases and J by 4 bases. The CDR3 extends over 14 amino acids. From germline, CDR1 is KGHSH and CDR2 LQKENI. CDR3 loop: CASSLAGGPDTQYF. DNA of the CDR3: TGTGCCAGCTCACTAGCGGGGGGGCCAGATACGCAGTATTTT.

This chain uses TRBV5-5 with TRBJ1-3; no definite D call. Per the germline V gene, CDR1 is SGHKS and CDR2 is YYEKEE (reference sequence). V lost 4 bases and J lost 1, with 12 bases in between. The CDR3 is 15 amino acids. For the CDR3, the DNA is TGTGCCAGCAGCCGCTTAATAGGATCTGGAAACACCATATATTTT. Translating it yields CASSRLIGSGNTIYF.

The sample holds a few counts of this clone. The gene calls are TRBV14 and TRBJ2-7; 12 positions match TRBD1. The CDR3 loop spans 15 amino acids. Germline V lookup: CDR1 SGHDN, CDR2 FVKESK. V was clipped by 3 bases and J by 5 bases; unmatched bases: 5. The CDR3 DNA reads as TGTGCCAGCAGCCAGATGGGGACAGGGGGCCACGAGCAGTACTTC. It yields the protein CASSQMGTGGHEQYF.

The rearrangement links TRBV6-1 to TRBJ1-2; D remains unclear. The CDR3 covers 14 residues. Between the trimmed V and J ends, which lost 7 bases and 0 bases, there was a span of 12 bases. Per the germline V gene, CDR1 is MNHNS and CDR2 is SASEGT. The CDR3 spells CASTPYDSNYGYTF. The CDR3 DNA reads TGTGCCAGCACCCCCTACGATTCTAACTATGGCTACACCTTC.

The CDR3 sequence is CASSPPRVRGNTIYF. CDR3 in DNA: TGTGCCAGCTCACCACCGCGGGTTCGGGGAAACACCATATATTTT. J is TRBJ1-3 and V is TRBV18; D is ambiguous. Germline values: CDR1 KGHSH, CDR2 LQKENI. CDR3 length equals 15 residues. V gave up 0 bases and J gave up 4 bases, with 10 bases separating them.

This clone was counted a single time. This rearrangement joins TRBV7-9 to TRBJ2-7; D gene unclear. Trimming removed 3 bases at V and 7 bases at J, with 13 bases between. Germline assignment: CDR1 SEHNR and CDR2 FQNEAQ (reference sequence). This CDR3 comprises 13 residues. The CDR3 DNA is TGTGCCAGCAGCTTTAACGGGCCTCGGGAGCAGTACTTC. Translation: CASSFNGPREQYF.

The chain links TRBV5-6 to TRBJ2-7, with a tentative D call TRBD2 (5 bases). This CDR3 has 15 amino acids. Trimming left V 4 bases short and J 2 bases short, with 16 bases between. Germline V gives CDR1 SGHDT, CDR2 YYEEEE. CDR3 region: CASSRTQLPAYEQYF. CDR3 in DNA: TGTGCCAGCAGCAGGACTCAGCTCCCGGCCTACGAGCAGTACTTC. Drawing the rest from reference TRBV5-6 and TRBJ2-7, the complete variable domain is DAGVTQSPTHLIKTRGQQVTLRCSPKSGHDTVSWYQQALGQGPQFIFQYYEEEERQRGNFPDRFSGHQFPNYSSELNVNALLLGDSALYLCASSRTQLPAYEQYFGPGTRLTVT.

The chain recombines TRBV10-3 with TRBJ1-6, with no clear D. CDR1 and CDR2 from the germline V gene are ENHRY and SYGVKD. This CDR3 has 15 residues. With 2 bases removed from V and 0 bases from J, the gap between germline ends came to 5 bases. CDR3 in DNA: TGTGCCATCAGTGAGAGGTTCTCCTATAATTCACCCCTCCACTTT. It specifies CAISERFSYNSPLHF.

In its sample, this clone was seen a few times. The V call is TRBV10-3, the J call TRBJ2-3; 7 bases map to TRBD1. V gave up 4 bases and J gave up 7 bases; unmatched junction bases: 5. The CDR3 sequence is 13 residues long. Germline V gene data show CDR1 as ENHRY and CDR2 as SYGVKD. The CDR3 loop is CAISGDRAHTQYF. The CDR3 bases are TGTGCCATCAGTGGTGACAGGGCCCATACGCAGTATTTT.

J is TRBJ2-3 and V is TRBV5-1, with a tentative D call TRBD2 (6 bases). The V gene's germline CDR1 is SGHRS and CDR2 YFSETQ. Trimming pared 4 bases from V and 4 bases from J, leaving 16 bases between. The CDR3 loop spans 15 amino acids. The DNA of the CDR3 is TGCGCCAGCAGCCCTCGGGGGAGCGCGGCAGATACGCAGTATTTT. This translates into CASSPRGSAADTQYF.

This clone has only a few counts. The chain links TRBV6-1 to TRBJ2-2, with TRBD1 identical over 8 bases. V shed 2 bases, J shed 6 bases, and the junction held 8 bases outside the gene matches. There are 16 residues in the CDR3. Germline CDR1 and CDR2: MNHNS and SASEGT. DNA of the CDR3: TGTGCCAGCAGTGAAAGAGGGACAGGAATCCCCGGGGAGCTGTTTTTT. Amino acids: CASSERGTGIPGELFF.